This T cell receptor (beta chain) was recorded in a study of T cells in Graves' hyperthyroidism and ophthalmopathy. This clonotype showed up many times. Its specificity is unknown. This CDR3 has 15 residues. V was pared by 4 bases and J by 2 bases, with 14 bases between. Germline CDR1 reads SGHKS; CDR2 reads YYEKEE (reference sequence). General study findings and limits: Most expanded thyroid clonotypes above 0.001 also appeared in blood. The model forecast ophthalmopathy, anticipating it by a median about 7 months before onset.

Using RNA transcripts as the source, TCR beta CDR3 regions were amplified. Primed by the HTBI set, a first-round RT-PCR was run on the TCR CDR3. TCRdb redid the calling of the multiplex PCR reads with MiXCR, one entry per CDR3 protein. The sample carries about 130,000 distinct CDR3 sequences, around 20% recorded once. The origin of this receptor is a woman aged 50 to 60 with Graves' hyperthyroidism that later progressed to Graves' ophthalmopathy. The sequenced material came from blood. V and J are TRBV5-5 and TRBJ2-3; the D gene is possibly TRBD1 (6 bases). The CDR3 DNA reads as TGTGCCAGCAGCATACGAACAGGGACCACAGATACGCAGTATTTT. Protein sequence: CASSIRTGTTDTQYF.